Listed below are T cell receptor beta chains from one sample, sequenced in a study of shared clonotypes between healthy human individuals. The assay was immunoSEQ multiplex PCR, and TCRdb's table has in-frame clones only and misses some. The data hold more than 900,000 clones, with approximately 80% observed a single time. The specimen sequenced was memory CD4+ T cells from PBMCs. These receptors all stem from a man aged 18 to 35 in good health. Some clones in this sample may be carry-over from other donors' samples. Each CDR3 is given with its conserved first and last residue. The order of the fields is V gene, CDR3 protein.

TRBV2 CASILSGLVGETQYF
TRBV18 CASSPSGTYEQYF
TRBV21-1 CASSKYNGNTEAFF
TRBV7-8 CASSLAGGDTQYF
TRBV5-1 CASSLDSYSNQPQHF
TRBV28 CASLSPGADTQYF
TRBV6-1 CASSERRGASGNTIYF
TRBV7-2 CASSFSLRDSEQFF
TRBV27 CASRRNSGENYGYTF
TRBV9 CASSVGQVNYEQYF
TRBV29-1 CSVEGSATNYGYTF
TRBV2 CASRLSGRGNEKLFF
TRBV6-6 CASSATVSYGYTF
TRBV9 CASSPRVLTYEQYF
TRBV4-1 CASSQREYQETQYF
TRBV4-2 CASSPRGAGVVSDEQFF
TRBV14 CASSQAGRGQPQHF
TRBV19 CASTGSGRANNEQFF
TRBV5-1 CASSTTYNEQFF
TRBV7-3 CASSLRLAGGTDTQYF
TRBV5-1 CASSLEGLSGGEQFF
TRBV6-4 CASSESRAYEQYF
TRBV23-1 CASLPPGQLNSPLHF
TRBV2 CASSRQGSQTEAFF
TRBV28 CASTLGGKDEQFF
TRBV28 CASRRQGSAYF
TRBV29-1 CSVERAGAHQETQYF
TRBV7-9 CASNGGGGGNTEAFF
TRBV7-9 CASSEQTGYNSPLHF
TRBV9 CASSFTGGRVFETQYF
TRBV7-9 CASSLLLTDTDTQYF
TRBV7-9 CASSWTGVDTEAFF
TRBV15 CATSRGAGRDQPQHF
TRBV15 CATSKSYNEQFF
TRBV7-9 CASSLAGRKQYF
TRBV2 CASSRDGGPGLNEQFF
TRBV18 CASSPGTTTGNTIYF
TRBV7-9 CASSFPVSNEKLFF
TRBV5-1 CASSLGTSGRTGELFF
TRBV7-2 CASLRGLAKNTGELFF
TRBV11-2 CASSRSNPQETQYF
TRBV5-5 CASSLGQPSKNIQYF
TRBV6-1 CASSEARDTFSGANVLTF
TRBV29-1 CSVALGQSTNEKLFF
TRBV5-1 CASSSGQGVGVTEAFF
TRBV18 CATVLERASSYNEQFF
TRBV11-3 CASSLGQGSSYNEQFF
TRBV29-1 CSGGLQGGETQYF
TRBV13 CASSLADFSSGNTIYF
TRBV4-1 CASSLTGDQPQHF
TRBV29-1 CSVKVGSGKEETQYF
TRBV5-4 CASRSGLGVNEQFF
TRBV7-3 CASSLRYAGQPDNEQFF
TRBV7-2 CASSLVRLNTEAFF
TRBV4-2 CASSQDPAVGATEAFF
TRBV19 CASSIVSRGEQYF